A selection of T cell receptor beta chains follows, all from one sample in a study of siplizumab effects on memory and regulatory T cells. Clones were read by immunoSEQ multiplex PCR, and TCRdb kept only the in-frame ones, dropping some. The sample lists tens of thousands of clones, around 90% occurring once. Sequenced material: CD8+ T cells sorted from blood. Receptors originate from a human donor in good health. The conserved cysteine and the conserved F or W are not part of the CDR3 here. The order of the fields is J gene, D gene, V gene, CDR3 protein. D genes are given only for firm matches.

>TRBJ2-1|.|TRBV6-1
ASSSRMLEGNEQF
>TRBJ2-3|TRBD2|TRBV4-1
ASSQVSGGSEDTDTQY
>TRBJ2-1|.|TRBV13
ASSPQGISSYNEQF
>TRBJ2-6|.|TRBV4-2
ASSLGDFGANVLT
>TRBJ1-1|.|TRBV4-1
ASSQVTRGNTEAF
>TRBJ1-1|TRBD1|TRBV7-9
ASSSGTGGFMNTEAF
>TRBJ2-7|.|TRBV7-9
ASSIIPGATYEQY
>TRBJ2-3|.|TRBV5-4
ASSGAGSTDTQY
>TRBJ2-7|TRBD2|TRBV14
ASSPLAGPYEQY
>TRBJ2-7|TRBD2|TRBV27
ASAVAGFQREVSYEQY
>TRBJ1-1|.|TRBV29-1
SVLRGNTEAF
>TRBJ2-6|.|TRBV19
ASSTSISGANVLT
>TRBJ2-5|.|TRBV11-3
ASAWTAQETQY
>TRBJ2-5|.|TRBV5-4
ASSREGTPQETQY
>TRBJ2-5|.|TRBV11-2
ASSLESTPTGPYQETQY
>TRBJ2-5|.|TRBV5-4
ASSWGTAIQETQY
>TRBJ2-7|.|TRBV7-9
ASSLGRDEQY
>TRBJ1-1|TRBD1|TRBV6-5
ASRDRGKGTEAF
>TRBJ2-1|.|TRBV9
ASSDPRQGGSYNEQF
>TRBJ1-5|.|TRBV6-1
ASSEFDGSNQPQH